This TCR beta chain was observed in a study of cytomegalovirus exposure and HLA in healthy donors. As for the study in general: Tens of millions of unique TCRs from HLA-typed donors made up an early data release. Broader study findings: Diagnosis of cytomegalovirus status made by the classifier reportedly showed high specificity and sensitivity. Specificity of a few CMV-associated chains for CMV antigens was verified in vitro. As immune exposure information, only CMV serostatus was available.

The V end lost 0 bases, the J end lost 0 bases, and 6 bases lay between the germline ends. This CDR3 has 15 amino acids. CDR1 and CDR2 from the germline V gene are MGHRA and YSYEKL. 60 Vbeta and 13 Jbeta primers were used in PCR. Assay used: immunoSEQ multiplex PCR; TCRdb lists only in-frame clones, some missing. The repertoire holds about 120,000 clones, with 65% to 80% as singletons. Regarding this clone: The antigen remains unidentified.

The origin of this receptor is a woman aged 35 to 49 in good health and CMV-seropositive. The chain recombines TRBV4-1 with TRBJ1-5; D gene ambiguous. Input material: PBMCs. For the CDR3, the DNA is TGCGCCAGCAGCCAAGACAGGTATAGCAATCAGCCCCAGCATTTT. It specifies CASSQDRYSNQPQHF.